These 29 T cell receptor beta chains share one sample of origin, sequenced in a study of blood T cell repertoires in COVID-19. TCRdb's copy holds only in-frame clones and misses some; the assay was immunoSEQ multiplex PCR. The sample consists of around 150,000 clones, about 80% of them appearing once. Sequencing was done on a sample of peripheral blood. These receptors were collected from a woman aged 60 to 75 with acute or convalescent COVID-19.

The chain combines TRBV2 with TRBJ1-1; perhaps TRBD1 as D (6 bases). With 2 bases removed from V and 7 bases from J, the gap between germline ends came to 14 bases. Looked up from germline, CDR1 is SNHLY and CDR2 is FYNNEI. The CDR3 is made up of 14 amino acids. The CDR3 sequence is CASSEPTGGGEAFF. The CDR3 region has the DNA TGTGCCAGCAGTGAACCGACAGGCGGGGGTGAAGCTTTCTTT.

This chain uses TRBV6-5 with TRBJ2-1, with a weak D call TRBD2 (6 bases). Germline-derived CDR1 and CDR2 are MNHEY and SVGAGI. Trimming took off 4 bases at V and 6 bases at J, with 10 bases between the two ends. This CDR3 is built from 13 residues. The CDR3 DNA is TGTGCCAGCAGTTTTAGCGGTCTCAATGAGCAGTTCTTC. Encoded protein: CASSFSGLNEQFF.

V usage is TRBV6-5 and J usage is TRBJ2-5, with 8 bases matching TRBD1. With 7 bases clipped from V and 5 bases from J, the junction kept 6 bases outside the gene matches. The CDR3 is 13 amino acids. Germline V CDR1 and CDR2: MNHEY, SVGAGI. The CDR3 loop is CASNQGARETQYF. DNA for the CDR3: TGTGCCAGCAATCAGGGGGCCAGGGAGACCCAGTACTTC.

The rearrangement links TRBV10-1 to TRBJ2-1; D is perhaps TRBD2 (6 bases). V was trimmed by 2 bases and J by 7 bases, leaving 6 bases between them. Germline V lookup: CDR1 WNHNN, CDR2 SYGVQD (reference sequence). This CDR3 comprises 12 residues. This chain's CDR3 is CASSEGGNEQFF. The CDR3 region has the DNA TGCGCCAGCAGTGAGGGGGGGAATGAGCAGTTCTTC.

The V and J genes are TRBV7-2 and TRBJ2-2; the D is unclear. Per germline, CDR1 SGHTA and CDR2 FQGNSA. There are 15 residues in the CDR3. Trimming cost V 4 bases and J 4 bases, with 13 bases left between them. For the CDR3, the DNA is TGTGCCAGCAGCTCCGGCCGTAGGAGCACCGGGGAGCTGTTTTTT. Translating it yields CASSSGRRSTGELFF. The variable domain in full, with the rest retrieved from reference TRBV7-2 and TRBJ2-2, is GAGVSQSPSNKVTEKGKDVELRCDPISGHTALYWYRQSLGQGLEFLIYFQGNSAPDKSGLPSDRFSAERTGGSVSTLTIQRTQQEDSAVYLCASSSGRRSTGELFFGEGSRLTVL.

This clone was seen a few times. The chain recombines TRBV20-1 with TRBJ2-7, with 8 bases that match TRBD1. V lost 3 bases and J lost 5; bases outside the gene matches: 6. The CDR3 length is 13 residues. Germline lookup yields CDR1 DFQATT and CDR2 SNEGSKA (reference sequence). The CDR3 region has the DNA TGCAGTGCTAGTAGGACAGGGTCCGACGAGCAGTACTTC. Translation gives CSASRTGSDEQYF.

About this clone itself: Other DNA sequences from this sample encode an identical CDR3 as well. V gene TRBV4-2 combines with J gene TRBJ2-7; 7 bases are shared with TRBD2. After removal of 1 base from V and 4 bases from J, the junction contained 7 bases not matched to a gene. Germline V CDR1 and CDR2: LGHNA, YNFKEQ. There are 15 residues in the CDR3. The CDR3 loop is CASSQAGGSSYEQYF. CDR3 nucleotide sequence: TGTGCCAGCAGCCAAGCGGGCGGGAGTTCTTACGAGCAGTACTTC.

The V call is TRBV28, the J call TRBJ1-5; the match to TRBD1 covers 7 bases. Germline trimming cut 4 bases from V and 0 bases from J; bases unmatched to any gene: 18. The germline CDR1 and CDR2 sequences are MDHEN and SYDVKM. This CDR3 region has 20 residues. CDR3 sequence: CASSSTPRTGPAYSNQPQHF. The CDR3 DNA sequence: TGTGCCAGCAGTTCCACCCCCCGGACAGGTCCAGCTTATAGCAATCAGCCCCAGCATTTT.

The chain employs TRBV7-3 and TRBJ2-2, with 7 bases fitting TRBD2. V lost 5 bases, J lost 4 bases, and 7 bases stayed unmatched. This CDR3 region has 15 residues. CDR1 is SGHTA, CDR2 FQGTGA, per germline. CDR3 in amino acids: CASSPGTTRTGELFF. Written as DNA, the CDR3 is TGTGCCAGCAGCCCCGGGACTACCCGCACCGGGGAGCTGTTTTTT.

This chain links TRBV5-1 with TRBJ1-6; 10 nucleotides match TRBD1. There are 15 residues in the CDR3. Germline CDR1 is SGHRS and CDR2 is YFSETQ. V was clipped by 4 bases and J by 10 bases; unmatched bases: 8. As DNA, the CDR3 is TGCGCCAGCAGCGGGACCGGGACAGGGGACTCACCCCTCCACTTT. Protein product: CASSGTGTGDSPLHF.

The chain joins TRBV28 to TRBJ1-2; maybe TRBD1 (6 bases). CDR3 length: 13 residues. Germline CDR1 is MDHEN and CDR2 is SYDVKM. Trimming removed 4 bases at V and 4 bases at J, with 10 bases between. CDR3 residues: CASSSRQVYGYTF. The CDR3 nucleotides read TGTGCCAGCAGTTCCCGACAGGTCTATGGCTACACCTTC.

The genes are TRBV7-3 and TRBJ1-2; 10 positions match TRBD1. J gave up 7 bases and V 0 bases, and 5 bases lay outside the gene matches. The CDR3 is 15 amino acids. The germline V gene encodes CDR1 SGHTA and CDR2 FQGTGA. The CDR3 loop is CASSLTTGGLGGYTF. The CDR3 DNA reads TGTGCCAGCAGCTTAACGACAGGGGGCCTAGGTGGCTACACCTTC.

This clone turned up a few times. The rearrangement links TRBV5-4 to TRBJ1-1; D perhaps matches TRBD1 (5 bases). This CDR3 is built from 12 residues. Germline assignment: CDR1 SGHNT and CDR2 YYREEE (reference sequence). V was trimmed by 2 bases and J by 4 bases, leaving 6 bases between them. This chain's CDR3 is CASSFDSTEAFF. The CDR3 DNA sequence: TGTGCCAGCAGCTTTGACAGCACTGAAGCTTTCTTT.

The chain recombines TRBV6-5 with TRBJ2-1; no definite D call. The CDR3 totals 14 residues. Looked up from germline, CDR1 is MNHEY and CDR2 is SVGAGI. V shed 7 bases and J shed 7 bases, with 17 bases lying between them. This chain's CDR3 is CASTLLPTENEQFF. Written as DNA, the CDR3 is TGTGCCAGCACACTCCTCCCTACTGAGAATGAGCAGTTCTTC.

This chain uses TRBV24-1 with TRBJ2-2; possibly TRBD2 for D (5 bases). Looked up from germline, CDR1 is KGHDR and CDR2 is SFDVKD. The CDR3 sequence is 16 residues long. V was trimmed by 1 base and J by 3 bases, leaving 11 bases between them. CDR3 sequence reads: CATSDFRGPDTGELFF. In DNA, the CDR3 is TGTGCCACCAGTGATTTCCGAGGGCCTGACACCGGGGAGCTGTTTTTT.

The table lists this clone with a few counts. V gene TRBV30 combines with J gene TRBJ1-2, with 11 positions matching TRBD1. The CDR3 contains 13 residues. The ends lost 5 bases at V and 8 bases at J; junction bases unmatched: 7. The germline V gene encodes CDR1 GTSNPN and CDR2 SVGIG (reference sequence). For the CDR3, the DNA is TGTGCCTGGCCCGGGACAGGGGGTACGGGCTACACCTTC. Translation gives CAWPGTGGTGYTF.

This sequence joins TRBV6-5 and TRBJ2-2, with D perhaps TRBD2 (5 bases). Looked up from germline, CDR1 is MNHEY and CDR2 is SVGAGI. This CDR3 spans 15 amino acids. V gave up 5 bases and J gave up 0 bases, with 10 bases separating them. The CDR3 bases are TGTGCCAGCAGTCAGGCCGGGGCGAACACCGGGGAGCTGTTTTTT. Translation: CASSQAGANTGELFF.

The rearrangement links TRBV30 to TRBJ1-1, with D unclear. Germline V gene data show CDR1 as GTSNPN and CDR2 as SVGIG (reference sequence). The CDR3 has 12 residues. The V end was cut by 6 bases, the J end by 0 bases, with 8 bases between. CDR3 amino acids: CACREMNTEAFF. The CDR3 DNA reads as TGTGCCTGCCGGGAGATGAACACTGAAGCTTTCTTT.

The chain combines TRBV29-1 with TRBJ2-1, with D hard to call. The CDR3 totals 15 residues. The V gene's germline CDR1 is SQVTM and CDR2 ANQGSEA. V was shortened by 0 bases and J by 1 base, with 10 bases between the two germline ends. CDR3 region: CSVEDYAGSYNEQFF. CDR3 in DNA: TGCAGCGTTGAAGATTACGCAGGATCCTACAATGAGCAGTTCTTC.

V and J are TRBV6-5 and TRBJ2-3, with 7 bases identical to TRBD1. The CDR3 sequence is 14 residues long. The V segment lost 6 bases and the J segment 4 bases; nucleotides outside the gene matches: 7. Germline CDR1 MNHEY, CDR2 SVGAGI. CDR3: CASSQDRAPDTQYF. In DNA, the CDR3 is TGTGCCAGCAGCCAAGACAGGGCCCCAGATACGCAGTATTTT.

This clone was counted a single time. The chain has TRBV27 and TRBJ2-1; 8 bases are shared with TRBD2. Germline V gene sequence: CDR1 MNHEY, CDR2 SMNVEV (reference sequence). This CDR3 comprises 15 residues. The ends lost 5 bases at V and 7 bases at J; junction bases unmatched: 10. The chain's CDR3 is CASSKLADLLNEQFF. The DNA of the CDR3 is TGTGCCAGCAGTAAACTAGCGGACCTTTTAAATGAGCAGTTCTTC.

The CDR3 protein is CAWTTGVNEKLFF. CDR3 DNA sequence: TGTGCCTGGACCACCGGAGTTAATGAAAAACTGTTTTTT. The chain joins TRBV30 to TRBJ1-4; no clear D gene. This CDR3 comprises 13 residues. V lost 4 bases and J 4 bases, leaving 10 bases between the germline ends. Germline values: CDR1 GTSNPN, CDR2 SVGIG (reference sequence).

The V call is TRBV29-1, the J call TRBJ2-3; D is unresolved. This CDR3 has 17 residues. Trimming took 6 bases from V and 0 from J, leaving 22 bases between them. Germline CDR1 and CDR2: SQVTM and ANQGSEA. The CDR3 DNA follows: TGCAGCGTATCGTCTGGATTAGGCGTGACTAGCACAGATACGCAGTATTTT. It translates to CSVSSGLGVTSTDTQYF.

V usage is TRBV19 and J usage is TRBJ1-1; 7 bases fit TRBD1. CDR1 is LNHDA, CDR2 SQIVND, per germline (reference sequence). Germline trimming cut 3 bases from V and 5 bases from J; bases unmatched to any gene: 6. CDR3 length: 14 amino acids. The CDR3 protein is CASSITGQRTEAFF. As DNA, the CDR3 is TGTGCCAGTAGTATTACGGGACAGCGGACTGAAGCTTTCTTT.

The CDR3 DNA is TGTGCCACCAGCAGGCGGGATGGGGGTTTGCAGTACTTC. It yields the protein CATSRRDGGLQYF. The chain joins TRBV15 to TRBJ2-7, with D possibly TRBD2 on 6 matching bases. This CDR3 contains 13 residues. Deletions cut 3 bases from V and 9 bases from J, with 15 bases between. Germline V CDR1 and CDR2: LNHNV, YYDKDF (reference sequence).

The CDR3 sequence is CASSPMRSGLAAPRAYNEQFF. For the CDR3, the DNA is TGTGCCAGCTCACCAATGCGATCAGGACTAGCAGCCCCCCGGGCCTACAATGAGCAGTTCTTC. This chain connects TRBV18 to TRBJ2-1; TRBD2 matches at 8 bases. The CDR3 spans 21 residues. V shed 2 bases, J shed 2 bases, and the junction held 20 bases outside the gene matches. Germline loops: CDR1 KGHSH, CDR2 LQKENI. Supplemented by reference TRBV18 and TRBJ2-1, the full variable domain reads NAGVMQNPRHLVRRRGQEARLRCSPMKGHSHVYWYRQLPEEGLKFMVYLQKENIIDESGMPKERFSAEFPKEGPSILRIQQVVRGDSAAYFCASSPMRSGLAAPRAYNEQFFGPGTRLTVL.

This clone was detected only once. The genes are TRBV4-2 and TRBJ2-5; 8 bases align to TRBD1. This CDR3 comprises 15 residues. Germline CDR1 reads LGHNA; CDR2 reads YNFKEQ. V lost 2 bases to trimming and J lost 5 bases; unmatched junction nucleotides: 7. The CDR3 DNA is TGTGCCAGCAGCCAAAGAGACAGGGGACCCGAGACCCAGTACTTC. This codes for CASSQRDRGPETQYF.

The rearrangement links TRBV9 to TRBJ2-1; 9 positions match TRBD2. Germline V gives CDR1 SGDLS, CDR2 YYNGEE. V gave up 1 base and J gave up 3 bases; unmatched junction bases: 5. This CDR3 spans 16 amino acids. CDR3 amino acids: CASSVQAGGGYNEQFF. Here the CDR3 DNA reads TGTGCCAGCAGCGTACAAGCGGGAGGAGGCTACAATGAGCAGTTCTTC.

CDR3 loop: CASADSGSTDTQYF. As DNA, the CDR3 is TGTGCCAGCGCCGATAGCGGGAGTACAGATACGCAGTATTTT. The V gene is TRBV28, the J gene TRBJ2-3, with TRBD2 identical over 9 bases. This CDR3 contains 14 residues. Per germline, CDR1 MDHEN and CDR2 SYDVKM. After removal of 8 bases from V and 3 bases from J, the junction contained 6 bases not matched to a gene.